This entry features one T cell receptor beta chain sequence. Its target is unknown. V gave up 5 bases and J gave up 9 bases; unmatched junction bases: 19. CDR1 and CDR2 from the germline V gene are MNHEY and SVGEGT. The CDR3 totals 16 residues. The sample is drawn from a study of blood T cells in healthy people across ages. Study results and caveats: There was no known CMV status for donors, so expanded clonotype changes were possibly confounded. What prevented conclusive comparison of naive and antigen-experienced cells was that PBMCs were unsorted.

The second PCR ran roughly 6 to 11 cycles with a sample-barcoded 5' primer and J-beta primers. TCRdb passed the 5' RACE reads through MiXCR, listing each CDR3 protein once. The data contain about 720,000 distinct CDR3 sequences, around a fifth of them singletons. Staff drew around 10 milliliters of peripheral blood from each donor. The total RNA that was extracted per sample amounted to at least 6 micrograms. The source is a man in his 70s in good health. The V call is TRBV6-2 or TRBV6-3, the J call TRBJ2-7; 7 nucleotides line up with TRBD2. Material for sequencing was blood. In nucleotides, the CDR3 is TGTGCCAGCAGTGTCGGCGGGAGCCGACCCATTACGAGGCAGTACGTC. Amino acid sequence: CASSVGGSRPITRQYV.